This is a list of T cell receptor beta chains from one sample in a study of technical replicates of blood from several donors. TCRdb's table, derived via immunoSEQ multiplex PCR, lists solely in-frame clones and lacks some. This table holds tens of thousands of clones, 85% to 95% found once. Sequencing was performed on T cells isolated from PBMCs. All receptors derive from a human donor in good health. CDR3s include the opening cysteine and the closing phenylalanine or tryptophan. D genes are given only for firm matches. A row's size may be missing; if present it is once, few, many or a size class.

v_gene	len	abundance	j_gene	d_gene	CDR3aa	CDR3nt
TRBV19	16	.	TRBJ1-2	.	CASQWQGAKLSYGYTF	TGTGCCAGCCAGTGGCAAGGGGCTAAGTTGTCCTATGGCTACACCTTC
TRBV18	13	.	TRBJ2-7	.	CASSPHEGLEQYF	TGTGCCAGCTCACCACACGAGGGTTTAGAGCAGTACTTC
TRBV19	14	.	TRBJ1-5	.	CASSMGGNYQPQHF	TGTGCCAGTAGTATGGGGGGAAATTATCAGCCCCAGCATTTT
TRBV9	15	.	TRBJ1-3	.	CASSVGGPAGNTIYF	TGTGCCAGCAGCGTAGGGGGGCCAGCTGGAAACACCATATATTTT
TRBV7-9	13	.	TRBJ1-1	.	CASSVTVNTEAFF	TGTGCCAGCAGCGTTACAGTGAACACTGAAGCTTTCTTT
TRBV5-1	15	once	TRBJ2-1	.	CASSLGGGPYNEQFF	TGCGCCAGCAGCTTGGGGGGAGGCCCCTACAATGAGCAGTTCTTC
TRBV6-5	14	.	TRBJ2-2	TRBD1	CASARQGSTGELFF	TGTGCCAGTGCCAGACAGGGGTCCACCGGGGAGCTGTTTTTT
TRBV28	13	.	TRBJ1-1	.	CASAKGGNTEAFF	TGTGCCTCTGCGAAGGGAGGGAACACTGAAGCTTTCTTT
TRBV27	12	.	TRBJ1-1	.	CASSPGTIGAFF	TGTGCCAGCAGTCCCGGGACAATCGGAGCTTTCTTT
TRBV7-6	15	.	TRBJ2-7	.	CASSGVVGSSYEQYF	TGTGCCAGCAGCGGGGTCGTAGGGAGCTCCTACGAGCAGTACTTC
TRBV27	15	.	TRBJ2-1	.	CASRGGASLYNEQFF	TGTGCCAGCAGGGGCGGGGCTAGCCTCTACAATGAGCAGTTCTTC
TRBV10-3	16	.	TRBJ1-3	TRBD1	CAISESGQASGNTIYF	TGTGCCATCAGTGAGTCTGGACAGGCCTCTGGAAACACCATATATTTT
TRBV9	15	.	TRBJ2-7	.	CASSVGAGIGYEQYF	TGTGCCAGCAGCGTCGGGGCGGGAATTGGCTACGAGCAGTACTTC
TRBV5-6	13	.	TRBJ1-1	.	CASRRQVKTEAFF	TGTGCCAGCAGACGACAGGTCAAAACTGAAGCTTTCTTT
TRBV19	16	.	TRBJ1-4	.	CASSIPPGETNEKLFF	TGTGCCAGTAGTATCCCACCCGGGGAAACTAATGAAAAACTGTTTTTT
TRBV5-1	16	.	TRBJ2-3	TRBD1	CASSFLKGQGGDTQYF	TGCGCCAGCAGCTTTTTAAAGGGACAGGGCGGCGATACGCAGTATTTT
TRBV6-5	15	.	TRBJ1-5	.	CASSYNSYSNQPQHF	TGTGCCAGCAGTTATAACAGCTATAGCAATCAGCCCCAGCATTTT
TRBV4-3	15	.	TRBJ1-1	.	CASSQETGRYTEAFF	TGCGCCAGCAGCCAAGAGACGGGTAGGTACACTGAAGCTTTCTTT
TRBV4-3	13	.	TRBJ2-7	.	CASSQFKHYEQYF	TGCGCCAGCAGCCAATTTAAACACTACGAGCAGTACTTC
TRBV28	15	.	TRBJ2-1	.	CASSLQPFAGNEQFF	TGTGCCAGCAGTTTACAGCCCTTTGCGGGAAATGAGCAGTTCTTC
TRBV2	12	.	TRBJ2-7	.	CASTDSTYEQYF	TGTGCCAGCACCGACAGTACCTACGAGCAGTACTTC
TRBV20-1	11	.	TRBJ2-1	.	CSVIRYNEQFF	TGCAGCGTTATTCGGTACAATGAGCAGTTCTTC
TRBV6-6	15	.	TRBJ2-7	TRBD1	CASTPGTEGLYEQYF	TGTGCCAGCACACCCGGGACAGAGGGCCTCTACGAGCAGTACTTC
TRBV2	15	.	TRBJ2-1	TRBD2	CASSVRTSGSDEQFF	TGTGCCAGCAGTGTACGGACTAGCGGGAGCGATGAGCAGTTCTTC
TRBV4-2	17	.	TRBJ2-7	TRBD2	CASSQEPPSGMFYEQYF	TGTGCCAGCAGCCAAGAACCTCCTAGCGGGATGTTTTACGAGCAGTACTTC
TRBV6-5	16	once	TRBJ2-1	TRBD2	CASSYSEGGNYNEQFF	TGTGCCAGCAGTTACTCGGAGGGAGGGAACTACAATGAGCAGTTCTTC
TRBV7-9	12	.	TRBJ1-1	.	CASSAINTEAFF	TGTGCCAGCAGCGCGATTAACACTGAAGCTTTCTTT
TRBV6-5	15	.	TRBJ2-1	TRBD2	CASRPTSGLYNEQFF	TGTGCCAGCAGACCGACTAGCGGACTTTACAATGAGCAGTTCTTC
TRBV30	12	.	TRBJ2-3	.	CAWEWGPDTQYF	TGTGCCTGGGAGTGGGGCCCAGATACGCAGTATTTT
TRBV7-3	16	.	TRBJ1-1	.	CASSLNPMGGSTEAFF	TGTGCCAGCAGCTTAAATCCGATGGGGGGGTCCACTGAAGCTTTCTTT
TRBV6-1	14	.	TRBJ2-7	.	CASSEARSSYEQYF	TGTGCCAGCAGTGAAGCTAGGAGCTCCTACGAGCAGTACTTC
TRBV19	15	.	TRBJ1-2	.	CASTMQSRGSYGYTF	TGTGCCAGTACTATGCAGTCCAGGGGTAGTTATGGCTACACCTTC
TRBV27	15	.	TRBJ1-1	TRBD1	CASSPSGTGGTEAFF	TGTGCCAGCAGTCCTTCCGGGACAGGGGGGACTGAAGCTTTCTTT
TRBV4-1	15	.	TRBJ2-7	.	CASSPSGLLIYEQYF	TGCGCCAGCAGCCCTTCAGGTCTACTCATCTACGAGCAGTACTTC
TRBV6-5	14	once	TRBJ1-1	.	CASSYRGLDTEAFF	TGTGCCAGCAGTTACCGCGGTTTGGACACTGAAGCTTTCTTT
TRBV5-6	14	.	TRBJ2-7	.	CASSSGHLSYEQYF	TGTGCCAGCAGCTCGGGACACCTCTCCTACGAGCAGTACTTC
TRBV21-1	15	.	TRBJ1-1	.	CASSKSAGQRTEAFF	TGTGCCAGCAGCAAAAGCGCGGGGCAGAGGACTGAAGCTTTCTTT
TRBV7-9	17	once	TRBJ1-3	TRBD1	CATLGQVYERSGNTIYF	TGTGCCACCCTTGGACAGGTATACGAGAGGTCTGGAAACACCATATATTTT
TRBV19	13	.	TRBJ1-1	.	CASTDGGITEAFF	TGTGCCAGTACCGACGGGGGGATCACTGAAGCTTTCTTT
TRBV5-1	13	.	TRBJ1-2	TRBD1	CASSPEGQFGYTF	TGCGCCAGCAGCCCGGAGGGACAGTTTGGCTACACCTTC
TRBV13	15	.	TRBJ1-4	.	CASSSTLYREGRLFF	TGTGCCAGCAGCTCGACCCTTTACAGGGAAGGTCGACTGTTTTTT
TRBV5-1	11	.	TRBJ1-1	.	CASRQYTEAFF	TGCGCCAGCAGACAGTACACTGAAGCTTTCTTT
TRBV7-9	12	.	TRBJ2-5	.	CASSLYQETQYF	TGTGCCAGCAGCCTGTACCAAGAGACCCAGTACTTC
TRBV2	15	once	TRBJ1-3	.	CASSERSIPGNTIYF	TGTGCCAGCAGTGAAAGGAGCATTCCTGGAAACACCATATATTTT
TRBV7-3	16	.	TRBJ2-6	TRBD1	CASSPDRGLGANVLTF	TGTGCCAGCAGCCCCGACAGGGGGCTTGGGGCCAACGTCCTGACTTTC
TRBV6-1	14	.	TRBJ1-2	TRBD1	CASSETGGWTRYTF	TGTGCCAGCAGTGAAACAGGGGGTTGGACTAGGTACACCTTC
TRBV7-3	17	.	TRBJ2-5	TRBD2	CASSLSPGLAGIETQYF	TGTGCCAGCAGCTTAAGCCCGGGACTAGCGGGAATAGAGACCCAGTACTTC
TRBV9	15	.	TRBJ2-5	TRBD1	CASSVSGTGIETQYF	TGTGCCAGCAGCGTATCCGGGACAGGAATAGAGACCCAGTACTTC
TRBV12-5	15	.	TRBJ2-2	.	CASGLGPVNTGELFF	TGTGCTAGTGGTCTGGGCCCGGTGAACACCGGGGAGCTGTTTTTT
TRBV7-9	16	once	TRBJ2-2	TRBD1	CASSATGGAGTGELFF	TGTGCCAGCAGCGCAACAGGGGGCGCAGGGACCGGGGAGCTGTTTTTT